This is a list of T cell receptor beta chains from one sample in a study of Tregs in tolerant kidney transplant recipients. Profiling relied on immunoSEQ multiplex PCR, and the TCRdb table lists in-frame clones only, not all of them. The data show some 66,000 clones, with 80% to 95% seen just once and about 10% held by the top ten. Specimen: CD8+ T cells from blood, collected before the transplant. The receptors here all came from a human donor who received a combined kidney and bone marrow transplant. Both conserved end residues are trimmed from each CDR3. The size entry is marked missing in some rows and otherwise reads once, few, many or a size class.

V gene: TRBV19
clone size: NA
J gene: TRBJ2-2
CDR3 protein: ASNLAGGSTGELF

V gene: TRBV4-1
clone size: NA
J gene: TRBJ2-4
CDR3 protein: ASSQGAGPNIQY

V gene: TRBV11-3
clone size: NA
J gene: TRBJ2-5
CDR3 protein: ASSLVYGAIETQY

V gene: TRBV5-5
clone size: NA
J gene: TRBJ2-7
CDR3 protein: ASSGTGGYEQY

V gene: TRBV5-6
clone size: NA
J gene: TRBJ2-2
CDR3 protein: ASSSVVGELF

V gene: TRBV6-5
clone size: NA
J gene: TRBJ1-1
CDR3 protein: ASSYSTRTEAF

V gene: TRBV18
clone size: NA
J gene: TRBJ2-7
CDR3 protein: ASSPKERQLPYEQY

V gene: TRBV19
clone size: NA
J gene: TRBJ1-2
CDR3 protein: ASSTWDRGHVGYT

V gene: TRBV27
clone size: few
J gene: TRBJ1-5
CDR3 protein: ASSEQGNPQH

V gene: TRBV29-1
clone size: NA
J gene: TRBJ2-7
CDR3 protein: SVEGRGQGNSEQY

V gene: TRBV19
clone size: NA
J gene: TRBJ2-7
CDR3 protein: ASSPRGGVYEQY

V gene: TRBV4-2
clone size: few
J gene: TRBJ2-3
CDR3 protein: ASSPGEGGTTDTQY

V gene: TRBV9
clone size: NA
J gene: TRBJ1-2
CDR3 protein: ASTPGFTPNYGYT

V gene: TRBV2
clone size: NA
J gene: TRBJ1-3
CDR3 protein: ASTTPLSDRERDTIY

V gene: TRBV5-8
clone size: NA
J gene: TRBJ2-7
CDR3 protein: ASGSGILLYEQY

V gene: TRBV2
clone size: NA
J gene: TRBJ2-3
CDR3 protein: ASSAPDSTSTDTQY

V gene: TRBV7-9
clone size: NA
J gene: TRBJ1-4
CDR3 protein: ASSFVTGNEKLF

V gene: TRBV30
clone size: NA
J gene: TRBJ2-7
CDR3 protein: AWSVGGFEQY

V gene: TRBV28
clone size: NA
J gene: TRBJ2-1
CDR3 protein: ASSIEGLAGYNEQF

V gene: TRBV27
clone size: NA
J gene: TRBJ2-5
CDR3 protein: ASSLGTAYQETQY

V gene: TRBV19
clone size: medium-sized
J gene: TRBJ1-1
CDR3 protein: ASSEAGWADAF

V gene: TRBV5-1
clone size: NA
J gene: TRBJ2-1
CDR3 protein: ASSFTSGGYNEQF

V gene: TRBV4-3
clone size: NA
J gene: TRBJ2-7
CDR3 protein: ASSQGRGTGVYEQY

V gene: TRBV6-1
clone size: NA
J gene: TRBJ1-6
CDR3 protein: ASSGRYNSPLH

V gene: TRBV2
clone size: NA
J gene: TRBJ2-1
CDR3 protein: ASSEATGAPLNEQF

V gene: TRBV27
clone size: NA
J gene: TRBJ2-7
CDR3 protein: ASSQTGFSEQY

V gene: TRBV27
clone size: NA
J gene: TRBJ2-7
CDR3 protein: ASSLQTSGYEQY

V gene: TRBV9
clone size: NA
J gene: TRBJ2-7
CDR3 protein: ASSVAANGGLYEQY

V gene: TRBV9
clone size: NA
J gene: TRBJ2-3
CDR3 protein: ASSVSDSGGSDTQY

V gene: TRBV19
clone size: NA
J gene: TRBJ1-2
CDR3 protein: ASSIGAGDYGYT

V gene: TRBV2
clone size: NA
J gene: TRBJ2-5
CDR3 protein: ASSEAQASGYQETQY

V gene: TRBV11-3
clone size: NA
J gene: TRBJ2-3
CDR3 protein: ASSLGQAGEADTQY